What follows are 19 T cell receptor beta chains derived from one specimen sequenced in a study of human T cells and chemical hapten exposure. TCRdb called the RACE reads again in MiXCR, with one record for every CDR3 protein. The sample holds fewer than 150,000 distinct CDR3 sequences, approximately 12% seen once. Time point indicated: patch test 2, 6 weeks after DPC sensitization. Treatment specified: therapeutic diphenylcyclopropenone sensitization with weekly scalp DPC. The sequencing used whole blood, collected in connection with sensitization to the hapten diphenylcyclopropenone (DPC). The receptors were gathered from a woman in her fifties or sixties with alopecia areata. Some clones in this sample may be carry-over from other donors' samples.

This clonotype was seen repeatedly, ten times or more. This chain connects TRBV20-1 to TRBJ2-3; TRBD2 agrees at 7 bases. Trimming cost V 4 bases and J 0 bases; bases outside gene matches: 7. This CDR3 is 15 amino acids long. Germline lookup yields CDR1 DFQATT and CDR2 SNEGSKA (reference sequence). CDR3 coding DNA: TGCAGTGCTATTGGAAGACTAGCAAGCACAGATACGCAGTATTTT. Encoded protein: CSAIGRLASTDTQYF.

In its sample, this clonotype was seen a few times. The V gene is TRBV5-4, the J gene TRBJ2-5, with 8 nucleotides matching TRBD2. From germline, CDR1 is SGHNT and CDR2 YYREEE (reference sequence). V shed 0 bases and J 1 base; nucleotides not matched to a gene: 5. The CDR3 runs to 16 residues. CDR3 sequence reads: CASSLGPGLGQETQYF. As DNA, the CDR3 is TGTGCCAGCAGCTTGGGGCCGGGACTAGGCCAAGAGACCCAGTACTTC.

This clonotype appeared a few times. The V gene is TRBV4-2, the J gene TRBJ2-5, with a possible D match to TRBD2 (5 bases). Looked up from germline, CDR1 is LGHNA and CDR2 is YNFKEQ. Trimming shortened V by 4 bases and J by 1 base, and 16 bases separated the two germline ends. The CDR3 is made up of 16 amino acids. The CDR3 region is CASSRDPGYPQETQYF. The CDR3 nucleotides are TGTGCCAGCAGCCGCGATCCGGGGTACCCCCAAGAGACCCAGTACTTC.

As regards this clonotype: One end of the junction varies from germline; a read error may be responsible. The chain has TRBV7-2 and TRBJ2-3; TRBD2 matches 8 bases. CDR1 is SGHTA and CDR2 is FQGNSA in the germline V gene. CDR3 length: 13 residues. The CDR3 spells CASSLVPASGPSF. DNA for the CDR3: TGTGCCAGCAGCTTAGTCCCGGCTAGCGGGCCTTCTTTT.

This clonotype was counted only a few times. The rearrangement joins TRBV5-1 to TRBJ1-3; the D gene is possibly TRBD1 (5 bases). V dropped 4 bases and J dropped 4 bases, with 12 bases sitting between them. The germline gives CDR1 SGHRS, CDR2 YFSETQ. The CDR3 covers 14 residues. The CDR3 sequence: CASSRDLGGNTIYF. In DNA form, the CDR3 reads TGCGCCAGCAGCCGGGACCTCGGCGGAAACACCATATATTTT.

This clonotype has just a few counts. V and J are TRBV28 and TRBJ2-4; D ambiguous. CDR1 and CDR2 from the germline V gene are MDHEN and SYDVKM. Between the trimmed V and J ends, which lost 2 bases and 8 bases, there was a span of 7 bases. CDR3 length: 12 amino acids. Written as DNA, the CDR3 is TGTGCCAGCAGTTTAAGTTCGGACATTCAGTACTTC. This codes for CASSLSSDIQYF.

J is TRBJ1-3 and V is TRBV20-1; no clear D gene. Germline V gene data show CDR1 as DFQATT and CDR2 as SNEGSKA (reference sequence). The V gene lost 4 bases and the J gene lost 0 bases, with 7 bases spanning the gap. The CDR3 consists of 13 residues. The CDR3 sequence is CSANIPSGNTIYF. CDR3 nucleotides: TGCAGTGCTAACATCCCCTCTGGAAACACCATATATTTT.

This clonotype was seen ten or more times. The chain is built from TRBV2 and TRBJ2-1, with 10 bases matching TRBD2. The ends lost 3 bases at V and 6 bases at J; junction bases unmatched: 8. The CDR3 runs 16 residues. Germline V gives CDR1 SNHLY, CDR2 FYNNEI. The CDR3 region is CASSDLLAGVGNEQFF. CDR3 bases: TGTGCCAGCAGTGATCTTCTAGCGGGAGTCGGCAATGAGCAGTTCTTC.

At least ten counts were recorded for this clonotype. V gene TRBV20-1 combines with J gene TRBJ1-5; D not resolved. Germline CDR1 and CDR2: DFQATT and SNEGSKA (reference sequence). The V and J ends lost 5 bases and 3 bases respectively, with 8 bases between them. This CDR3 region has 12 residues. The CDR3 DNA sequence: TGCAGTGCTGGGGAGTCCAATCAGCCCCAGCATTTT. Translating gives CSAGESNQPQHF.

The CDR3 bases are TGCGCCAGCAGCTTAGCGGGATCGGATACGCAGTATTTT. It specifies CASSLAGSDTQYF. The chain has TRBV5-1 and TRBJ2-3; 7 bases line up with TRBD2. There are 13 residues in the CDR3. J lost 6 bases, V lost 2 bases, and 3 bases had no gene match. CDR1 SGHRS and CDR2 YFSETQ come from the germline V gene.

V is TRBV6-2 or TRBV6-3 and J is TRBJ2-2; a possible D gene is TRBD1 (6 bases). Trimming shortened V by 4 bases and J by 6 bases, and 9 bases separated the two germline ends. The CDR3 length is 13 residues. From germline, CDR1 is MNHEY and CDR2 SVGEGT. In DNA form, the CDR3 reads TGTGCCAGCAGTTCACAGGGACCCGGGGAGCTGTTTTTT. Residues: CASSSQGPGELFF.

This clonotype has only a few counts. The CDR3 DNA reads TGCAGCGTGACGGGGGCCTTCTACGAGCAGTACTTC. Translating it yields CSVTGAFYEQYF. This sequence joins TRBV29-1 and TRBJ2-7; D possibly uses TRBD1 or TRBD2 (6 bases each). Germline values: CDR1 SQVTM, CDR2 ANQGSEA. There are 12 residues in the CDR3. Trimming pared 6 bases from V and 3 bases from J, leaving 12 bases between.

The J gene is TRBJ1-1, the V gene TRBV28; no clear D. V was cut by 3 bases and J by 1 base, with 9 bases left in between. In germline, CDR1 is MDHEN, CDR2 SYDVKM. CDR3 length: 14 residues. The CDR3 sequence is CASSLEQSNTEAFF. The CDR3 DNA follows: TGTGCCAGCAGTTTGGAACAGTCGAACACTGAAGCTTTCTTT. The whole variable domain, remainder taken from reference TRBV28 and TRBJ1-1, is DVKVTQSSRYLVKRTGEKVFLECVQDMDHENMFWYRQDPGLGLRLIYFSYDVKMKEKGDIPEGYSVSREKKERFSLILESASTNQTSMYLCASSLEQSNTEAFFGQGTRLTVV.

The gene calls are TRBV28 and TRBJ1-1; D remains ambiguous. The CDR3 loop spans 14 amino acids. Germline loops: CDR1 MDHEN, CDR2 SYDVKM. V was pared by 5 bases and J by 5 bases, with 15 bases between. CDR3 sequence: CASSIPDHRTEAFF. CDR3 coding DNA: TGTGCCAGCAGTATTCCGGACCATCGTACTGAAGCTTTCTTT.

The rearrangement links TRBV7-9 to TRBJ2-1; D gene unclear. Germline V gene sequence: CDR1 SEHNR, CDR2 FQNEAQ (reference sequence). This CDR3 has 14 amino acids. Trimming removed 2 bases at V and 3 bases at J, with 8 bases between. This chain's CDR3 is CASSLMADYNEQFF. The CDR3 nucleotides read TGTGCCAGCAGCTTAATGGCAGACTACAATGAGCAGTTCTTC.

This clonotype showed up many times. The chain links TRBV5-1 to TRBJ1-4; tentatively, D is TRBD1 (6 bases). The CDR3 spans 14 residues. V was cut by 4 bases and J by 11 bases, with 18 bases left in between. Per the germline V gene, CDR1 is SGHRS and CDR2 is YFSETQ. The CDR3 coding sequence is TGCGCCAGCAGCAACAAAACAGGGCCCTCGAAACTGTTTTTT. Residues: CASSNKTGPSKLFF.

This clonotype was seen repeatedly, ten times or more. The chain combines TRBV7-2 with TRBJ2-5; maybe TRBD2 (6 bases). The CDR3 is 15 amino acids. V shed 0 bases and J shed 4 bases, with 12 bases lying between them. From germline, CDR1 is SGHTA and CDR2 FQGNSA. The CDR3 protein is CASSLAGGPPETQYF. The CDR3 coding sequence is TGTGCCAGCAGCTTAGCGGGGGGTCCCCCAGAGACCCAGTACTTC.

The chain combines TRBV12-3 or TRBV12-4 with TRBJ2-5, with 8 bases identical to TRBD1. J gave up 2 bases and V 5 bases, and 7 bases lay outside the gene matches. The CDR3 is made up of 15 amino acids. The chain's CDR3 is CASSPGTGLQETQYF. CDR3 sequence (DNA): TGTGCCAGCAGTCCCGGGACAGGACTTCAAGAGACCCAGTACTTC.

This clonotype was seen repeatedly, ten times or more. The chain couples TRBV12-3 or TRBV12-4 to TRBJ1-2; no clear D gene. The CDR3 extends over 14 amino acids. V was pared by 4 bases and J by 0 bases, with 9 bases between. CDR3 amino acids: CASSSGVANYGYTF. In DNA form, the CDR3 reads TGTGCCAGCAGTTCCGGCGTTGCTAACTATGGCTACACCTTC.